One and the same sample provided the 12 T cell receptor beta chains below, sequenced in a study of cytomegalovirus exposure and HLA in healthy donors. Profiling relied on immunoSEQ multiplex PCR, and the TCRdb table lists in-frame clones only, not all of them. Among 70,000 to 95,000 clones listed, roughly 93% were seen once. The sequencing input was PBMCs. These TCRs come from a woman in her twenties or thirties in good health and CMV-seronegative.

The chain employs TRBV19 and TRBJ2-3, with 9 bases identical to TRBD1. The V segment lost 7 bases and the J segment 4 bases; nucleotides outside the gene matches: 6. The germline V gene has CDR1 LNHDA and CDR2 SQIVND (reference sequence). This CDR3 spans 14 amino acids. CDR3 sequence reads: CASKRDRAADTQYF. CDR3 DNA: TGTGCCAGTAAAAGGGACAGGGCAGCAGATACGCAGTATTTT.

This clone was counted a single time. The chain couples TRBV7-3 to TRBJ2-1, with 7 positions matching TRBD2. J gave up 7 bases and V 1 base, and 10 bases lay outside the gene matches. This CDR3 comprises 16 residues. CDR1 is SGHTA, CDR2 FQGTGA, per germline. CDR3 in amino acids: CASSLNPAGVVNEQFF. The CDR3 nucleotides are TGTGCCAGCAGCTTAAATCCGGCGGGAGTTGTAAATGAGCAGTTCTTC. Using reference TRBV7-3 and TRBJ2-1 for the parts outside the CDR3, the full variable domain is GAGVSQTPSNKVTEKGKYVELRCDPISGHTALYWYRQSLGQGPEFLIYFQGTGAADDSGLPNDRFFAVRPEGSVSTLKIQRTERGDSAVYLCASSLNPAGVVNEQFFGPGTRLTVL.

The chain recombines TRBV27 with TRBJ1-1; D is unresolved. The V end was cut by 1 base, the J end by 0 bases, with 9 bases between. The CDR3 extends over 15 amino acids. Germline assignment: CDR1 MNHEY and CDR2 SMNVEV (reference sequence). CDR3 coding DNA: TGTGCCAGCAGTTTATGGGGAGGGCTGAACACTGAAGCTTTCTTT. Translated, it gives CASSLWGGLNTEAFF.

This clone was detected once. The chain uses TRBV7-2 and TRBJ2-1; TRBD2 matches 7 bases. Germline loops: CDR1 SGHTA, CDR2 FQGNSA. Germline trimming cut 5 bases from V and 11 bases from J; bases unmatched to any gene: 9. The CDR3 spans 13 residues. The CDR3 loop is CASSPGRTAQQFF. In DNA, the CDR3 is TGTGCCAGCAGCCCCGGGAGGACGGCCCAGCAGTTCTTC.

The V and J genes are TRBV19 and TRBJ1-5, with D possibly TRBD1 on 5 matching bases. The germline V gene encodes CDR1 LNHDA and CDR2 SQIVND (reference sequence). The CDR3 spans 15 residues. Trimming stripped 3 bases from V and 7 bases from J, with 16 bases between. This CDR3 reads CASSMVGGVGQPQHF. The CDR3 coding sequence is TGTGCCAGTAGTATGGTTGGAGGGGTTGGACAGCCCCAGCATTTT. Using reference TRBV19 and TRBJ1-5 for the parts outside the CDR3, the full variable domain is DGGITQSPKYLFRKEGQNVTLSCEQNLNHDAMYWYRQDPGQGLRLIYYSQIVNDFQKGDIAEGYSVSREKKESFPLTVTSAQKNPTAFYLCASSMVGGVGQPQHFGDGTRLSIL.

V usage is TRBV6-5 and J usage is TRBJ1-4, with TRBD1 as a possible D gene (6 bases). Trimming removed 0 bases from V and 3 bases from J, with 8 bases in between. CDR1 is MNHEY, CDR2 SVGAGI, per germline. CDR3 length: 15 residues. CDR3 residues: CASSYSGAANEKLFF. The CDR3 coding sequence is TGTGCCAGCAGTTACTCGGGGGCCGCTAATGAAAAACTGTTTTTT.

Here the CDR3 DNA reads TGTGCCAGCAGCCCAGGGGGTAGGCCCGAAAAACTGTTTTTT. Translating it yields CASSPGGRPEKLFF. The chain uses TRBV7-2 and TRBJ1-4, with 7 bases aligning to TRBD1. The CDR3 has 14 amino acids. Germline CDR1 SGHTA, CDR2 FQGNSA. J gave up 8 bases and V 5 bases, and 8 bases lay outside the gene matches.

This chain uses TRBV30 with TRBJ2-2; D gene unclear. This CDR3 contains 11 residues. The V and J ends lost 4 bases and 7 bases respectively, with 7 bases between them. The V gene's germline CDR1 is GTSNPN and CDR2 SVGIG (reference sequence). The DNA for the CDR3 is TGTGCCTGGACTTTCGGCGGGGAGCTGTTTTTT. Its translation: CAWTFGGELFF.

The chain links TRBV5-4 to TRBJ2-7; D perhaps matches TRBD1 (6 bases). CDR1 and CDR2 (germline): SGHNT, YYREEE (reference sequence). CDR3 length: 14 residues. Between the trimmed V and J ends, which lost 4 bases and 1 base, there was a span of 12 bases. The CDR3 nucleotides are TGTGCCAGCAGCCTGCAGGGGACGTCCTACGAGCAGTACTTC. It translates to CASSLQGTSYEQYF.

This chain links TRBV18 with TRBJ2-5, with 11 bases fitting TRBD2. CDR1 KGHSH and CDR2 LQKENI come from the germline V gene. The CDR3 has 17 amino acids. Trimming removed 0 bases from V and 3 bases from J; junction bases left unmatched: 6. The CDR3 is CASSPPRGTSGKETQYF. The DNA of the CDR3 is TGTGCCAGCTCACCACCCCGCGGGACTAGCGGAAAAGAGACCCAGTACTTC.

The sample holds one count of this clone. The J gene is TRBJ2-1, the V gene TRBV7-2; D is perhaps TRBD1 (6 bases). Between the trimmed V and J ends, which lost 5 bases and 10 bases, there was a span of 15 bases. This CDR3 has 13 amino acids. The germline CDR1 and CDR2 sequences are SGHTA and FQGNSA. In DNA, the CDR3 is TGTGCCAGCAGCCCACAGGGTGTCGGGGAGCAGTTCTTC. It encodes CASSPQGVGEQFF.

V usage is TRBV6-6 and J usage is TRBJ2-3; 7 bases are shared with TRBD1. The CDR3 runs 15 residues. CDR1 and CDR2 from the germline V gene are MNHNY and SVGAGI (reference sequence). J gave up 2 bases and V 0 bases, and 2 bases lay outside the gene matches. CDR3: CASSYSGQITDTQYF. For the CDR3, the DNA is TGTGCCAGCAGTTACTCGGGACAGATCACAGATACGCAGTATTTT.